The rows below give T cell receptor beta chains drawn from one sample of a study of post-analysis software for immune sequencing data. MiXCR, run by TCRdb on the PCR reads, gives a single entry per CDR3 protein. The sample contains 750,000 to 950,000 distinct CDR3 sequences, roughly 50% of which appear only once. The specimen sequenced was blood. These receptors originate from a girl under 18 with multiple sclerosis. Each CDR3 is given with its conserved first and last residue. Fields, in order: D gene, V gene, clone size, J gene, CDR3 DNA, CDR3 protein. A D gene is named only where the DNA matches it firmly. A row's size may be missing; if present it is once, few, many or a size class.

-	TRBV3-1	-	TRBJ1-5	TGTGCCACCAAGACCGAGAGGGTTAGCAATCAGCCCCAGCATTTT	CATKTERVSNQPQHF
-	TRBV29-1	-	TRBJ2-5	TGCAGCGTTCGGAGGACCCCCGGGGGAGAGACCCAGTACTTC	CSVRRTPGGETQYF
TRBD2	TRBV7-3	-	TRBJ2-1	TGTGCCAGCAGCTCCGAGGGTGCGGGAGGCAGCTACAATGAGCAGTTCTTC	CASSSEGAGGSYNEQFF
TRBD2	TRBV20-1	few	TRBJ2-3	TGCAGTGCTACCGGGACTAGCGCGGGGGATACGCAGTATTTT	CSATGTSAGDTQYF
TRBD2	TRBV20-1	-	TRBJ2-5	TGCAGTGCGACTAGCGGGGGATGGTACCAAGAGACCCAGTACTTC	CSATSGGWYQETQYF
TRBD2	TRBV29-1	-	TRBJ2-5	TGCAGCGGGGAGGGCAGGAAGGACCAGAGGGACCAGTACTTC	CSGEGRKDQRDQYF
-	TRBV7-2	-	TRBJ2-1	TGTGCCAGCAGCCCGGACCCACCCAATGAGCAGTTCTTC	CASSPDPPNEQFF
TRBD2	TRBV9	few	TRBJ2-1	TGTGCCAGCAGCGGCGGGCTAGCGGAATACAATGAGCAGTTCTTC	CASSGGLAEYNEQFF
TRBD1	TRBV5-1	-	TRBJ2-1	TGCGCCAGCGGCCCGGGACAGACAAATGAGCAGTTCTTC	CASGPGQTNEQFF
TRBD2	TRBV7-9	many	TRBJ2-3	TGTGCCAGCAGCCCACGGACTAGCGGGGGGTATGCTACGCAGTATTTT	CASSPRTSGGYATQYF
-	TRBV5-1	-	TRBJ2-3	TGCGCCAGCAGCCCGGAGGGGGGGGTCATTCGGGGTACGCAGTATTTT	CASSPEGGVIRGTQYF
TRBD2	TRBV20-1	-	TRBJ2-1	TGCAGTGTTCACGGGAGGTACCAGTTCTTC	CSVHGRYQFF
TRBD2	TRBV20-1	few	TRBJ2-3	TGCAGTGCCCCAAAGCAGCTAGCGGGATATACGCAGTATTTT	CSAPKQLAGYTQYF
-	TRBV20-1	-	TRBJ1-2	TGCAGTGCTAGAGGGGCAGGGCTAAACTATGGCTACACCTTC	CSARGAGLNYGYTF
-	TRBV27	-	TRBJ1-5	TGTGCCAGCCGCCCCGCGGGGGTGCAGCCCCAGCATTTT	CASRPAGVQPQHF
TRBD1	TRBV12-3/TRBV12-4	-	TRBJ1-4	TGTGCCAGCAGTTTTCGACTATGGGGACAGAGGAATACAACTAATGAAAAACTGTTTTTT	CASSFRLWGQRNTTNEKLFF
TRBD1	TRBV7-3	-	TRBJ2-3	TGTGCCAGCAGCGGAGGGGACAGGGTCGGCACAGATACGCAGTATTTT	CASSGGDRVGTDTQYF
-	TRBV10-3	few	TRBJ2-3	TGTGCCATCAGGGCGGGAAAAGGAGTTAGCACAGATACGCAGTATTTT	CAIRAGKGVSTDTQYF
-	TRBV2	-	TRBJ1-1	TGTGCCAGCAGTTCCCTGGGAGGGGCGAAGGGGTCCACTGAAGCTTTCTTT	CASSSLGGAKGSTEAFF
-	TRBV7-9	few	TRBJ2-7	TGTGCCAGCAGCTTAGTGCGCTGGGGTTCCTACGAGCAGTACTTC	CASSLVRWGSYEQYF
-	TRBV20-1	few	TRBJ2-3	TGCAGTGCGACCCGGCCCACAAGTACCCGCACAGATACGCAGTATTTT	CSATRPTSTRTDTQYF
-	TRBV2	-	TRBJ2-7	TGTGCCAGCAGGAGGACAGCCTCCTACGAGCAGTACTTC	CASRRTASYEQYF
-	TRBV6-5	-	TRBJ2-1	TGTGCCAGCAGTTCCCTCACAAGGGGCCGAGGGAGCTACAATGAGCAGTTCTTC	CASSSLTRGRGSYNEQFF
-	TRBV20-1	-	TRBJ2-7	TGCAGTGCCCCCAACAGGGACGGCGAGCAGTACTTC	CSAPNRDGEQYF
-	TRBV12-3/TRBV12-4	-	TRBJ1-2	TGTGCCAGCGGAAGTTCTGACAGGTACTATGGCTACACCTTC	CASGSSDRYYGYTF
-	TRBV12-3/TRBV12-4	-	TRBJ2-7	TGTGCCAGCAGTTTACATCGGGAAGGGTACGAGCAGTACTTC	CASSLHREGYEQYF
TRBD1	TRBV14	once	TRBJ1-1	TGTGCCAGCAGCCAACCTGGGACAGCTGAAGCTTTCTTT	CASSQPGTAEAFF
-	TRBV4-1	-	TRBJ2-5	TGCGCCAGCAGCCAAGATCCCGGCAGGGGCCAGACCCAGTACTTC	CASSQDPGRGQTQYF
TRBD2	TRBV7-2	-	TRBJ2-7	TGTGCCAGCAGCTTAGTTAGCAGCGGGGGTCCCTACGAGCAGTACTTC	CASSLVSSGGPYEQYF
-	TRBV5-1	-	TRBJ2-5	TGCGCCAGCAGCCATAGGAGACGGGAGAGGGAGCAAGAGACCCAGTACTTC	CASSHRRREREQETQYF
-	TRBV5-6	few	TRBJ2-7	TGTGCCAGCAGCCGCCCCCCCAGGTTGGAAAGGACCTACGAGCAGTACTTC	CASSRPPRLERTYEQYF
-	TRBV14	-	TRBJ2-7	TGTGCCAGCAGCCTCGGACGAGGGGGTCCATACGAGCAGTACTTC	CASSLGRGGPYEQYF
-	TRBV6-5	-	TRBJ2-5	TGTGCCAGCAGTTACCAAGTGAAAGAGACCCAGTACTTC	CASSYQVKETQYF
-	TRBV5-1	few	TRBJ2-7	TGCGCCAGCAGCCCTCTGGAGGACACTTCCTACGAGCAGTACTTC	CASSPLEDTSYEQYF
-	TRBV20-1	few	TRBJ2-1	TGCAGTGCTTCGGACCGTAGCTCCTACAATGAGCAGTTCTTC	CSASDRSSYNEQFF
-	TRBV10-3	-	TRBJ2-5	TGTGCCATCAGTGGAACGGGCCCGCAGTACTTC	CAISGTGPQYF
-	TRBV5-1	-	TRBJ1-1	TGCGCCAGCAGCTTGAAGTTAGACTCCCTGGACACTGAAGCTTTCTTT	CASSLKLDSLDTEAFF
TRBD1	TRBV5-6	many	TRBJ1-2	TGTGCCAGCAGTACCGGGACAGCTAACTATGGCTACACCTTC	CASSTGTANYGYTF
TRBD1	TRBV12-3/TRBV12-4	-	TRBJ1-1	TGTGCCAGCAGTTTGGGACAGGGGGTACCTGAAGCTTTCTTT	CASSLGQGVPEAFF
-	TRBV11-3	-	TRBJ2-5	TGTGCCAGCAGCTTAGAGGGACGGGCGGGAGAGACCCAGTACTTC	CASSLEGRAGETQYF
-	TRBV5-1	-	TRBJ2-5	TGCGCCAGCAGACGGGAAAGACGGGCCCAAGAGACCCAGTACTTC	CASRRERRAQETQYF
-	TRBV15	-	TRBJ1-2	TGTGCCACCAGCAGCGGGAGGGGGATCTATGGCTACACCTTC	CATSSGRGIYGYTF
-	TRBV12-3/TRBV12-4	many	TRBJ2-2	TGTGCCAGCACAACCACCGGGGAGCTGTTTTTT	CASTTTGELFF
-	TRBV28	-	TRBJ2-7	TGTGCCAGCAGTCCGAGGACCGAGATCTCCTACGAGCAGTACTTC	CASSPRTEISYEQYF
-	TRBV20-1	once	TRBJ2-1	TGCAGTGCACAGGTACTTAACTCCTACAATGAGCAGTTCTTC	CSAQVLNSYNEQFF
TRBD1	TRBV20-1	-	TRBJ1-5	TGCAGTGCTAGTGACAGGGGCTCTATTAATAGCAATCAGCCCCAGCATTTT	CSASDRGSINSNQPQHF
TRBD2	TRBV5-1	few	TRBJ2-5	TGCGCCAGCAGCTGGTGGGGACTAGCTGAGACCCAGTACTTC	CASSWWGLAETQYF
TRBD1	TRBV29-1	-	TRBJ1-2	TGCAGCGTTGGACAGGGCATCTATGGCTACACCTTC	CSVGQGIYGYTF
TRBD2	TRBV20-1	few	TRBJ2-1	TGCAGTGCCACCTCAACTAGCGGGGGGCCCTACAATGAGCAGTTCTTC	CSATSTSGGPYNEQFF
TRBD1	TRBV3-1	-	TRBJ1-4	TGTGCCAGCAGCAACAGGGGTTATAATGAAAAACTGTTTTTT	CASSNRGYNEKLFF
-	TRBV20-1	once	TRBJ2-5	TGCAGTGCTAGCAGGGGTTGGCAAGAGACCCAGTACTTC	CSASRGWQETQYF
-	TRBV5-1	once	TRBJ1-4	TGCGCCAGCAGCTTGGCCCCGCGAAGGGCAGGTGAAAAACTGTTTTTT	CASSLAPRRAGEKLFF
TRBD1	TRBV5-5	-	TRBJ1-5	TGTGCCAGCAGCCTAGGACAGGGGGCCGGCAATCAGTCCCAGCATTTT	CASSLGQGAGNQSQHF
-	TRBV20-1	few	TRBJ2-3	TGCAGTGCTAGATCCGTTAACACAGATACGCAGTATTTT	CSARSVNTDTQYF
-	TRBV12-3/TRBV12-4	-	TRBJ1-5	TGTGCCAGCAGTCCTCGCAGGGGAGGCAATCAGCCCCAGCATTTT	CASSPRRGGNQPQHF
-	TRBV3-1	few	TRBJ2-4	TGTGCCAGCAGCCAAGTTATGGAGACCAAAAACATTCAGTACTTC	CASSQVMETKNIQYF
-	TRBV4-2	few	TRBJ2-1	TGTGCCAGCAGTCCAGAGCGGGCACCAAGCTACAATGAGCAGTTCTTC	CASSPERAPSYNEQFF